This TCR beta chain was retrieved from a study of CD4 and CD8 cells across lung adenocarcinoma regions. With respect to this clonotype: Mismatch with germline at one junction end may stem from a read error.

This CDR3 region has 14 residues. Germline CDR1 and CDR2: MNHNS and SASEGT. Samples came from patients with localized non-small cell lung adenocarcinoma. TCRdb reprocessed the PCR reads via MiXCR and lists one record per CDR3 protein. The sample includes tens of thousands of distinct CDR3 sequences, 52% of them seen just once. The genes are TRBV6-1 and TRBJ2-3; TRBD2 is a possible D gene (6 bases). The sequencing input was CD4+ T cells from the center of a lung tumor. This receptor was taken from a male donor with lung adenocarcinoma. The CD4 and CD8 labels of this study may be unreliable. The CDR3 protein is CASSSRGSKDTQYF. CDR3 sequence (DNA): TGTGCCAGCTCTTCGCGGGGAAGCAAAGATACCCAGTATTTT.